A selection of T cell receptor beta chains follows, all from one sample in a study of T-cell memory formation after mild COVID-19. TCRdb passed the 5' RACE reads through MiXCR, listing each CDR3 protein once. The profile covers roughly 190,000 distinct CDR3 sequences, with approximately 30% appearing a single time and roughly 10% taken by the ten largest. The sample was PBMCs or a T cell subset sorted from them (not recorded which). Source of these receptors: an adult woman who had mild COVID-19 (a few samples of this study predate the infection). Cell type and time point are not known. CDR3s include the opening cysteine and the closing phenylalanine or tryptophan. D genes are given only for firm matches. Some rows have no size entry. The others give once, few or many, or a class for an expanded clone.

CDR3 DNA: TGCAGTGCTAGATCCCCACAGGGGGTTGGAGCTTTCTTT
CDR3 protein: CSARSPQGVGAFF
D gene: TRBD1
clone size: few
V gene: TRBV20-1
J gene: TRBJ1-1

CDR3 DNA: TGTGCCAGCAGCGTAGCGGGACTAGCGGGAGTCAGTGCAAATGAGCAGTTCTTC
CDR3 protein: CASSVAGLAGVSANEQFF
D gene: TRBD2
clone size: few
V gene: TRBV9
J gene: TRBJ2-1

CDR3 DNA: TGTGCCAGCAGACGGCTAGCAGGCGAGCAGTTCTTC
CDR3 protein: CASRRLAGEQFF
D gene: -
clone size: few
V gene: TRBV2
J gene: TRBJ2-1

CDR3 DNA: TGTGCCAGCAGCTTACGAGCGGGAGGGCCCTACAATGAGCAGTTCTTC
CDR3 protein: CASSLRAGGPYNEQFF
D gene: TRBD2
clone size: few
V gene: TRBV7-2
J gene: TRBJ2-1

CDR3 DNA: TGCGCCAGCAGCCAAGAAAAGGGCAGAACCTACAATGAGCAGTTCTTC
CDR3 protein: CASSQEKGRTYNEQFF
D gene: -
clone size: many
V gene: TRBV4-1
J gene: TRBJ2-1

CDR3 DNA: TGTGCCAGCAGTGGGGGGGCTGCCTATGGCTACACCTTC
CDR3 protein: CASSGGAAYGYTF
D gene: -
clone size: few
V gene: TRBV12-3/TRBV12-4
J gene: TRBJ1-2

CDR3 DNA: TGTGCTAGTGGTTCCTACCGGGACTTCGGGGACGAGCAGTACTTC
CDR3 protein: CASGSYRDFGDEQYF
D gene: -
clone size: -
V gene: TRBV12-5
J gene: TRBJ2-7

CDR3 DNA: TGTGCCAGCAGCTTGAACGAGCTCGGGGAGCTGTTTTTT
CDR3 protein: CASSLNELGELFF
D gene: -
clone size: few
V gene: TRBV5-6
J gene: TRBJ2-2

CDR3 DNA: TGCAGTTATGGGGACCCGGGAGGAGAAGAGACCCAGTACTTC
CDR3 protein: CSYGDPGGEETQYF
D gene: TRBD2
clone size: -
V gene: TRBV29-1
J gene: TRBJ2-5

CDR3 DNA: TGTGCCAGCAGCGTAGCGGGGGAGTCCTACAATGAGCAGTTCTTC
CDR3 protein: CASSVAGESYNEQFF
D gene: -
clone size: -
V gene: TRBV9
J gene: TRBJ2-1

CDR3 DNA: TGTGCCAGCAGCGTAGACAGGGATCAGCCCCAGCATTTT
CDR3 protein: CASSVDRDQPQHF
D gene: -
clone size: -
V gene: TRBV9
J gene: TRBJ1-5

CDR3 DNA: TGTGCCAGCACTGCCCAAACCAGGAGGTATACCAACACTGAAGCTTTCTTT
CDR3 protein: CASTAQTRRYTNTEAFF
D gene: -
clone size: -
V gene: TRBV7-9
J gene: TRBJ1-1

CDR3 DNA: TGTGCCAGCAGCCCCGGGGGAGTTAGTTCACCCCTCCACTTT
CDR3 protein: CASSPGGVSSPLHF
D gene: -
clone size: few
V gene: TRBV12-3/TRBV12-4
J gene: TRBJ1-6

CDR3 DNA: TGTGCCAGCAGCCAACCAGGTCAAAACTATGGCTACACCTTC
CDR3 protein: CASSQPGQNYGYTF
D gene: -
clone size: few
V gene: TRBV3-1
J gene: TRBJ1-2

CDR3 DNA: TGTGCCAGTAGTATCGGGCCGGGAGAGTACAATGAGCAGTTCTTC
CDR3 protein: CASSIGPGEYNEQFF
D gene: -
clone size: -
V gene: TRBV19
J gene: TRBJ2-1

CDR3 DNA: TGTGCCAGCAGCTTAATAGAGGGGGCCGCCACGGGAGATACGCAGTATTTT
CDR3 protein: CASSLIEGAATGDTQYF
D gene: TRBD1
clone size: few
V gene: TRBV7-9
J gene: TRBJ2-3

CDR3 DNA: TGTGCCACCAGTCCGGGACAGAACACCGGGGAGCTGTTTTTT
CDR3 protein: CATSPGQNTGELFF
D gene: -
clone size: -
V gene: TRBV15
J gene: TRBJ2-2

CDR3 DNA: TGCAGCGTTGAAGGGACTAGCACAGAAGAGACCCAGTACTTC
CDR3 protein: CSVEGTSTEETQYF
D gene: TRBD2
clone size: once
V gene: TRBV29-1
J gene: TRBJ2-5

CDR3 DNA: TGTGCCAGCAGCATGGAAGCGGCAGATACGCAGTATTTT
CDR3 protein: CASSMEAADTQYF
D gene: -
clone size: -
V gene: TRBV9
J gene: TRBJ2-3

CDR3 DNA: TGTGCCAGCAGCCCTCATTCCACCGGGGAGCTGTTTTTT
CDR3 protein: CASSPHSTGELFF
D gene: -
clone size: -
V gene: TRBV3-1
J gene: TRBJ2-2

CDR3 DNA: TGCGCCAGCAGCTCCAGGGAGGATTCACCCCTCCACTTT
CDR3 protein: CASSSREDSPLHF
D gene: -
clone size: -
V gene: TRBV5-1
J gene: TRBJ1-6

CDR3 DNA: TGTGCCAGCAGCCCGTCAAGACGGGGCTCTGGGGCCAACGTCCTGACTTTC
CDR3 protein: CASSPSRRGSGANVLTF
D gene: -
clone size: -
V gene: TRBV3-1
J gene: TRBJ2-6

CDR3 DNA: TGCAGTGCTAGACTAGCGGGAGACTCGGGTACGCAGTATTTT
CDR3 protein: CSARLAGDSGTQYF
D gene: TRBD2
clone size: -
V gene: TRBV20-1
J gene: TRBJ2-3

CDR3 DNA: TGTGCCAGCAGTGGACTAACCCAAGAGACCCAGTACTTC
CDR3 protein: CASSGLTQETQYF
D gene: -
clone size: -
V gene: TRBV6-2/TRBV6-3
J gene: TRBJ2-5

CDR3 DNA: TGCGCCAGCAGACCGGGGCCACAGGTGAACACTGAAGCTTTCTTT
CDR3 protein: CASRPGPQVNTEAFF
D gene: -
clone size: -
V gene: TRBV5-1
J gene: TRBJ1-1

CDR3 DNA: TGTGCCAGCTCACAAGACAGGGGACCCAACTATGGCTACACCTTC
CDR3 protein: CASSQDRGPNYGYTF
D gene: TRBD1
clone size: -
V gene: TRBV18
J gene: TRBJ1-2

CDR3 DNA: TGTGCCAGCAGCTTAGTTAGTTACCGGGCGGAGGTTCCGAACACCGGGGAGCTGTTTTTT
CDR3 protein: CASSLVSYRAEVPNTGELFF
D gene: -
clone size: few
V gene: TRBV7-9
J gene: TRBJ2-2

CDR3 DNA: TGTGCCATCGCCCCGGGACTAGGAGGCACAGATACGCAGTATTTT
CDR3 protein: CAIAPGLGGTDTQYF
D gene: TRBD2
clone size: few
V gene: TRBV10-3
J gene: TRBJ2-3

CDR3 DNA: TGTGCCAGCAGTTCGGGGCCGGACTCTGGAAACACCATATATTTT
CDR3 protein: CASSSGPDSGNTIYF
D gene: -
clone size: -
V gene: TRBV12-3/TRBV12-4
J gene: TRBJ1-3

CDR3 DNA: TGTGCCAGCAGCTTAGTGAGGGGGCCGAATTCACCCCTCCACTTT
CDR3 protein: CASSLVRGPNSPLHF
D gene: TRBD1
clone size: -
V gene: TRBV11-3
J gene: TRBJ1-6

CDR3 DNA: TGTGCCAGCAGTCGACTAGGGGGGTACGAGCAGTACTTC
CDR3 protein: CASSRLGGYEQYF
D gene: -
clone size: many
V gene: TRBV12-3/TRBV12-4
J gene: TRBJ2-7

CDR3 DNA: TGCGCCAGCACCCCCACTTCCATGAACACTGAAGCTTTCTTT
CDR3 protein: CASTPTSMNTEAFF
D gene: -
clone size: -
V gene: TRBV5-1
J gene: TRBJ1-1

CDR3 DNA: TGCAGTGCTACATTCAGCGGGGGGGCAGACAATGAGCAGTTCTTC
CDR3 protein: CSATFSGGADNEQFF
D gene: TRBD2
clone size: few
V gene: TRBV20-1
J gene: TRBJ2-1

CDR3 DNA: TGTGCCAGCAGCCAAGGGACAGGGGGCGCGTACGAGCAGTACTTC
CDR3 protein: CASSQGTGGAYEQYF
D gene: TRBD1
clone size: few
V gene: TRBV7-6
J gene: TRBJ2-7

CDR3 DNA: TGTGCCAGCAGTTTGGACAGGGCGTCCTACGAGCAGTACTTC
CDR3 protein: CASSLDRASYEQYF
D gene: TRBD1
clone size: many
V gene: TRBV12-3/TRBV12-4
J gene: TRBJ2-7

CDR3 DNA: TGTGCCACCAGTGATCCTCAGGGAACTGAAGCTTTCTTT
CDR3 protein: CATSDPQGTEAFF
D gene: -
clone size: -
V gene: TRBV24-1
J gene: TRBJ1-1

CDR3 DNA: TGCGCCAGCAGCTTGGAAAGAGACAACCGGACTAGCGGAGGCCTCTACTCCTACGAGCAGTACTTC
CDR3 protein: CASSLERDNRTSGGLYSYEQYF
D gene: TRBD2
clone size: few
V gene: TRBV5-1
J gene: TRBJ2-7

CDR3 DNA: TGTGCCAGCAGTTTACTGAGGGGGGGATTTAATGAGCAGTTCTTC
CDR3 protein: CASSLLRGGFNEQFF
D gene: -
clone size: -
V gene: TRBV12-3/TRBV12-4
J gene: TRBJ2-1

CDR3 DNA: TGTGCCATCAGCGGTAGAAAATCCCGGGACAGGGGGCTCGGTAACACTGAAGCTTTCTTT
CDR3 protein: CAISGRKSRDRGLGNTEAFF
D gene: TRBD1
clone size: -
V gene: TRBV10-3
J gene: TRBJ1-1

CDR3 DNA: TGTGCCAGCACTAACTGGGACGGGATGAGCTCCTACAATGAGCAGTTCTTC
CDR3 protein: CASTNWDGMSSYNEQFF
D gene: -
clone size: -
V gene: TRBV6-6
J gene: TRBJ2-1

CDR3 DNA: TGTGCCAGCAGCCAAGACAGACGGACAGGGAATCAGCCCCAGCATTTT
CDR3 protein: CASSQDRRTGNQPQHF
D gene: TRBD1
clone size: -
V gene: TRBV4-2
J gene: TRBJ1-5

CDR3 DNA: TGTGCCAGCAGGTCACAGGGTCCCGGGGCCAACGTCCTGACTTTC
CDR3 protein: CASRSQGPGANVLTF
D gene: -
clone size: few
V gene: TRBV12-3/TRBV12-4
J gene: TRBJ2-6

CDR3 DNA: TGTGCCAGCAGCTTTCGACTAGCGGCCTACAATGAGCAGTTCTTC
CDR3 protein: CASSFRLAAYNEQFF
D gene: TRBD2
clone size: -
V gene: TRBV11-3
J gene: TRBJ2-1

CDR3 DNA: TGTGCCAGCAGCCCGGGACAGGGGTCATACGAGCAGTACTTC
CDR3 protein: CASSPGQGSYEQYF
D gene: TRBD1
clone size: many
V gene: TRBV4-2
J gene: TRBJ2-7

CDR3 DNA: TGTGCCACCAGTGACTTTGGTAGCGGAACCACAGATACGCAGTATTTT
CDR3 protein: CATSDFGSGTTDTQYF
D gene: -
clone size: -
V gene: TRBV24-1
J gene: TRBJ2-3

CDR3 DNA: TGTGCCAGCAGTGCCCCCGACGGACAGGGGGCCAGAGATACGCAGTATTTT
CDR3 protein: CASSAPDGQGARDTQYF
D gene: TRBD1
clone size: -
V gene: TRBV25-1
J gene: TRBJ2-3